This T cell receptor beta chain was identified during a study of blood T cell repertoires in COVID-19. On the study more broadly: Samples of COVID-19 (acute and convalescent) were obtained from the United States, Italy and Spain. Nucleic acid was either cDNA or gDNA, and it came from T cells, B-cell-depleted T cells, or PBMCs.

Method: immunoSEQ multiplex PCR; TCRdb's copy keeps in-frame clones and lacks some. Of fewer than 350,000 clones in the sample, around 88% were seen once. This CDR3 comprises 12 residues. The V and J ends lost 0 bases and 4 bases respectively, with 3 bases between them. Per the germline V gene, CDR1 is SGHRS and CDR2 is YFSETQ. Across 24 US areas, participants ranged in age from 18 to 89 years. Participant-reported clinical history was the basis for cohort assignment. This chain links TRBV5-1 with TRBJ2-3; no definite D call. Sequencing input: PBMCs or T cells enriched from blood (not recorded which). The TCR originated in a woman in her 40s who had recovered from COVID-19. CDR3 protein: CASSLAADTQYF. Here the CDR3 DNA reads TGCGCCAGCAGCTTGGCCGCAGATACGCAGTATTTT.